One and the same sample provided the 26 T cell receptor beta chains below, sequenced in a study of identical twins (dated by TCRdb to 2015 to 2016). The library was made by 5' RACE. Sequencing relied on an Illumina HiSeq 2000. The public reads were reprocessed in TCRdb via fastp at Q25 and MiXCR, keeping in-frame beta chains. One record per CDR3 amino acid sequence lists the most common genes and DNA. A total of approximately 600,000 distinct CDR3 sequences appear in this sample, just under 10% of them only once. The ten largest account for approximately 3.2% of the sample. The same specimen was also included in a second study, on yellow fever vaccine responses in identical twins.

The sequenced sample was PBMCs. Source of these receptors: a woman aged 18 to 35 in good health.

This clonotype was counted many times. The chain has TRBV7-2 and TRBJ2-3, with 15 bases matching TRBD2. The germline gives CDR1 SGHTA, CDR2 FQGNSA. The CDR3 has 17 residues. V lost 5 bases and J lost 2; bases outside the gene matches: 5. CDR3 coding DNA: TGTGCCAGCAGCCCCGGACTAGCGGGAGGGCCCACAGATACGCAGTATTTT. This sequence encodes CASSPGLAGGPTDTQYF.

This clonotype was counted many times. CDR3 DNA sequence: TGTGCCAGCGGCCCTCGGGAACGCAATCAGCCCCAGCATTTT. Protein sequence: CASGPRERNQPQHF. This rearrangement joins TRBV7-9 to TRBJ1-5; D is unclear. V was clipped by 8 bases and J by 2 bases, with 13 bases between them. The CDR3 has 14 amino acids. Germline CDR1 reads SEHNR; CDR2 reads FQNEAQ (reference sequence). The full variable domain, in which reference TRBV7-9 and TRBJ1-5 provide the parts outside the CDR3, is DTGVSQNPRHKITKRGQNVTFRCDPISEHNRLYWYRQTLGQGPEFLTYFQNEAQLEKSRLLSDRFSAERPKGSFSTLEIQRTEQGDSAMYLCASGPRERNQPQHFGDGTRLSIL.

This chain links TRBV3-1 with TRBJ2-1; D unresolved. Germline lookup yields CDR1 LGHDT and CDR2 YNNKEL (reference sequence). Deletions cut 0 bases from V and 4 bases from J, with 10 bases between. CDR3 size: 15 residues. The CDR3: CASSQDRTNYNEQFF. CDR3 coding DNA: TGTGCCAGCAGCCAAGACAGGACCAATTACAATGAGCAGTTCTTC.

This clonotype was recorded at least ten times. DNA for the CDR3: TGCGCCAGCAGCTTGGCCCCCGGGAGGGCAGGCAAAAACATTCAGTACTTC. It is translated as CASSLAPGRAGKNIQYF. The genes are TRBV5-1 and TRBJ2-4; 8 bases align to TRBD2. The trim removed 0 bases at V and 3 bases at J, leaving 8 bases unmatched. Germline V lookup: CDR1 SGHRS, CDR2 YFSETQ. CDR3 length equals 17 residues.

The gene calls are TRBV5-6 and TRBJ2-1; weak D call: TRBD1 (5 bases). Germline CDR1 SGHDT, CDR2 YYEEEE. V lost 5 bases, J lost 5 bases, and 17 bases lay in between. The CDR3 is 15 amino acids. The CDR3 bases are TGTGCCAGCAGTTACAGGTCTTTCGGAAACAATGAGCAGTTCTTC. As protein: CASSYRSFGNNEQFF.

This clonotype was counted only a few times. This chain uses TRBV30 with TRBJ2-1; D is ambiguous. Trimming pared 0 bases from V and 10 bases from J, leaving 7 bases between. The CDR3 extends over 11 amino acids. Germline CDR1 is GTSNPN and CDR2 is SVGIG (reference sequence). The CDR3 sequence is CAWSVGLEQFF. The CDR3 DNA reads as TGTGCCTGGAGTGTTGGGCTAGAGCAGTTCTTC.

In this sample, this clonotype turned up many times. The CDR3 loop reads CASSGRLGTSGSGEQFF. In DNA form, the CDR3 reads TGTGCCAGCAGCGGACGGCTGGGGACTAGCGGGAGTGGAGAGCAGTTCTTC. This chain links TRBV5-5 with TRBJ2-1; 14 bases align to TRBD2. The V segment lost 4 bases and the J segment 10 bases; nucleotides outside the gene matches: 13. This CDR3 region has 17 residues. Germline CDR1 and CDR2: SGHKS and YYEKEE (reference sequence).

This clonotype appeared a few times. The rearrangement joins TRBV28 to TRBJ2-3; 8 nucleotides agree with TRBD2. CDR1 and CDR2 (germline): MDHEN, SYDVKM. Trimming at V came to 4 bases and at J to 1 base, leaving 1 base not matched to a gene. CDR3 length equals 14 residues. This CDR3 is CASSSLAGTDTQYF. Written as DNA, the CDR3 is TGTGCCAGCAGTTCACTAGCGGGCACAGATACGCAGTATTTT.

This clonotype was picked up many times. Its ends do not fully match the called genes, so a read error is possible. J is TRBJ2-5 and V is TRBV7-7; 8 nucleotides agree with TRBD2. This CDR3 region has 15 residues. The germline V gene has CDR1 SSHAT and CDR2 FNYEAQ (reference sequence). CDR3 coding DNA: TGTGCTAGCAGCTTAAGCGGGAGAAGGGGAGAGACCCAGTACTTC. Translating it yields CASSLSGRRGETQYF. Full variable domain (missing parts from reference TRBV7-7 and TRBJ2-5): GAGVSQSPRYKVTKRGQDVTLRCDPISSHATLYWYQQALGQGPEFLTYFNYEAQPDKSGLPSDRFSAERPEGSISTLTIQRTEQRDSAMYRCASSLSGRRGETQYFGPGTRLLVL.

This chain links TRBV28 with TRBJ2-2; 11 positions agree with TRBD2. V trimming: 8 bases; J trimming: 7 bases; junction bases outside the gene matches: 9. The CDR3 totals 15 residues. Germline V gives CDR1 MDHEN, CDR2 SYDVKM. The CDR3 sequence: CASGIAGGPHGELFF. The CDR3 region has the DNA TGTGCCAGCGGCATAGCGGGGGGGCCTCACGGGGAGCTGTTTTTT.

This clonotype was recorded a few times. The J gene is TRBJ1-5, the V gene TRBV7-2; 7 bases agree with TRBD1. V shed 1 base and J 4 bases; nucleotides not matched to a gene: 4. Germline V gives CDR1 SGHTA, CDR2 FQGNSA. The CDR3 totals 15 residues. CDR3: CASSLVGTENQPQHF. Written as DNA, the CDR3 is TGTGCCAGCAGCTTAGTCGGGACAGAGAATCAGCCCCAGCATTTT.

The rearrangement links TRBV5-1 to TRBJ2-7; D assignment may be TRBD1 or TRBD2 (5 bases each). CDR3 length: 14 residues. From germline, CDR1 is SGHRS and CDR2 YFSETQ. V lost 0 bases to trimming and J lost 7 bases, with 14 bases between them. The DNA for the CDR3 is TGCGCCAGCAGCTTGGATTTGAGGGGCGAGGAGCAGTACTTC. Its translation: CASSLDLRGEEQYF.

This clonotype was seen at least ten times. This CDR3 is CASSQDLVGDTQYF. The CDR3 nucleotides are TGCGCCAGCAGCCAAGATTTAGTGGGGGATACGCAGTATTTT. This rearrangement joins TRBV4-3 to TRBJ2-3; no firm D call. The length of the CDR3 is 14 residues. In germline, CDR1 is LGHNA, CDR2 YSLEER. Trimming stripped 0 bases from V and 6 bases from J, with 10 bases between.

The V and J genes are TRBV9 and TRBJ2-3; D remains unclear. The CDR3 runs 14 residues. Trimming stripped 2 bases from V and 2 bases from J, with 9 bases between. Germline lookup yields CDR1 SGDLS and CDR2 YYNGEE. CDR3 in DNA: TGTGCCAGCAGCGTTGGAACAGTCACAGATACGCAGTATTTT. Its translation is CASSVGTVTDTQYF.

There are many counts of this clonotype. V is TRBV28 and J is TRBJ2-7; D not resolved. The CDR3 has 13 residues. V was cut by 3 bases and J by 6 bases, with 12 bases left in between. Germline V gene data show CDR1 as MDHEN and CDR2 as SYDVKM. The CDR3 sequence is CASSFLRTPEQYF. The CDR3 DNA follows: TGTGCCAGCAGTTTCCTTCGGACGCCCGAGCAGTACTTC.

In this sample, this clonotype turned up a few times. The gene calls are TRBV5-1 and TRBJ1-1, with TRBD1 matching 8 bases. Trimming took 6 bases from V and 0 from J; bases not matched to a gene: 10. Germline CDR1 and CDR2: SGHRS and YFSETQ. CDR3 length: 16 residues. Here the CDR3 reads CASKLRYRGVNTEAFF. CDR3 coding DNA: TGCGCCAGCAAATTGAGGTACAGGGGGGTGAACACTGAAGCTTTCTTT.

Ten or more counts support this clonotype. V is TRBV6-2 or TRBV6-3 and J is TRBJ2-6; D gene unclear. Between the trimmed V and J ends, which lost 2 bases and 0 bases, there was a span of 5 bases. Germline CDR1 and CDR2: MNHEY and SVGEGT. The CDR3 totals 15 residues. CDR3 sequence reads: CASSYGLSGANVLTF. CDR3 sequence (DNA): TGTGCCAGCAGTTACGGGCTCTCTGGGGCCAACGTCCTGACTTTC.

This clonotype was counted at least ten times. The CDR3 sequence is CASSLRTTSYEQYF. For the CDR3, the DNA is TGCGCCAGCAGCCTGAGGACGACCTCCTACGAGCAGTACTTC. The chain couples TRBV5-1 to TRBJ2-7; no firm D call. The length of the CDR3 is 14 residues. The germline V gene encodes CDR1 SGHRS and CDR2 YFSETQ. Trimming removed 4 bases at V and 0 bases at J, with 11 bases between.

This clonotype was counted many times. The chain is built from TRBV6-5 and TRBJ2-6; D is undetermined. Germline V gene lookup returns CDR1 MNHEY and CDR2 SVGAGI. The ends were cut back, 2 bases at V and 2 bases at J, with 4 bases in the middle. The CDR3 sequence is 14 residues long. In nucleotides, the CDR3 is TGTGCCAGCAGTTACGGCCCTGGGGCCAACGTCCTGACTTTC. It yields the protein CASSYGPGANVLTF.

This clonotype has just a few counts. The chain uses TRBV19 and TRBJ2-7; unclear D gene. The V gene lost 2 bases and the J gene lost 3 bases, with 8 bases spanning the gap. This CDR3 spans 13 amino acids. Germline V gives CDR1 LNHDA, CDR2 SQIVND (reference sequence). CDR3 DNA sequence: TGTGCCAGTAGTATAAACCCGATCTACGAGCAGTACTTC. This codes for CASSINPIYEQYF.

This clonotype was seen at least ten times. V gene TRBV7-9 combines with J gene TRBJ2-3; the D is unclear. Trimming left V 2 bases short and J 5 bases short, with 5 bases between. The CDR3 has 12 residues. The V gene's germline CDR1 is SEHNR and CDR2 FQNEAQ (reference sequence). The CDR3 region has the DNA TGTGCCAGCAGCTTACTAGAAGATACGCAGTATTTT. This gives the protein CASSLLEDTQYF.

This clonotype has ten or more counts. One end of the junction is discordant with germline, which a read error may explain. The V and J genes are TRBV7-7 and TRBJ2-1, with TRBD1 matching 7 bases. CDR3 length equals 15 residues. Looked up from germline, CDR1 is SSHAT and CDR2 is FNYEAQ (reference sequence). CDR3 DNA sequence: TGTGCTAGCAGCTATGGGACAGTTAGGGAAAATGAGCAGTTCTTC. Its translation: CASSYGTVRENEQFF.

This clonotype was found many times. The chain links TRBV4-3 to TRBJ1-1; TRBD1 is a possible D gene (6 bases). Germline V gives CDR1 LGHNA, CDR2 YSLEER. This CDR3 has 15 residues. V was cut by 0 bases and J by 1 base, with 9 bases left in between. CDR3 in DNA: TGCGCCAGCAGCCAAGACCGACAGGCGAACACTGAAGCTTTCTTT. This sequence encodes CASSQDRQANTEAFF.

CDR3 DNA sequence: TGCGCCAGCGGGGCGAGAACAGATACGCAGTATTTT. Its protein is CASGARTDTQYF. The chain links TRBV5-1 to TRBJ2-3; D is possibly TRBD1 (5 bases). The V end lost 7 bases, the J end lost 3 bases, and 9 bases lay between the germline ends. Germline values: CDR1 SGHRS, CDR2 YFSETQ. The CDR3 sequence is 12 residues long.

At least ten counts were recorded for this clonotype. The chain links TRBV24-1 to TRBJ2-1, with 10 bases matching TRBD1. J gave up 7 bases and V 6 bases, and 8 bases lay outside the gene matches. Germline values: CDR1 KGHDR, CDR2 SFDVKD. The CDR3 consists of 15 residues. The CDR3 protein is CATSSGTGEVNEQFF. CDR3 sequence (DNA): TGTGCCACCAGTTCCGGGACAGGGGAAGTTAATGAGCAGTTCTTC.

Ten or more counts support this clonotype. CDR3 region: CASTPSTGMRLAGGETQYF. CDR3 nucleotides: TGCGCCAGCACCCCAAGCACGGGGATGAGACTAGCGGGAGGAGAGACCCAGTACTTC. The J gene is TRBJ2-5, the V gene TRBV4-1, with 13 bases matching TRBD2. The V gene's germline CDR1 is MGHRA and CDR2 YSYEKL. This CDR3 comprises 19 residues. V was clipped by 7 bases and J by 4 bases; unmatched bases: 18.